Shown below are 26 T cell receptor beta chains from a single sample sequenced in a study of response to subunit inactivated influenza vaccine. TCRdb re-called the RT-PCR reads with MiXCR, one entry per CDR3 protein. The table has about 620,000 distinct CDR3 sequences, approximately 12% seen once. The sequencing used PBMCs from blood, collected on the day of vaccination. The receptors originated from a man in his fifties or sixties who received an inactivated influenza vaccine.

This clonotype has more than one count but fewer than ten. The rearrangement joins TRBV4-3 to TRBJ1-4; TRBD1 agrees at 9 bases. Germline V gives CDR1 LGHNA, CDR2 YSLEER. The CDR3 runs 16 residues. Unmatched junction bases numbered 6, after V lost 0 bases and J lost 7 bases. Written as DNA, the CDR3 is TGCGCCAGCAGCCAAGATCTTCGACAGGGGGGTGAAAAACTGTTTTTT. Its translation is CASSQDLRQGGEKLFF.

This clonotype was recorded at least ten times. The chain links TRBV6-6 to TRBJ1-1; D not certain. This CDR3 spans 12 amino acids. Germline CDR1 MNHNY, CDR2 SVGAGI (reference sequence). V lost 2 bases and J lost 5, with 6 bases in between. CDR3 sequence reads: CASSYLGTEAFF. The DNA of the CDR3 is TGTGCCAGCAGTTACCTCGGAACTGAAGCTTTCTTT.

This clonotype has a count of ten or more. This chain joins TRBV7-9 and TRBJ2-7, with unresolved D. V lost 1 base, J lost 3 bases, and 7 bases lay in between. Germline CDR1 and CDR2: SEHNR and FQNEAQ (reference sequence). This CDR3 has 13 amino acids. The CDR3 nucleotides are TGTGCCAGCAGCTTAGAGCCGGACTACGAGCAGTACTTC. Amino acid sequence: CASSLEPDYEQYF.

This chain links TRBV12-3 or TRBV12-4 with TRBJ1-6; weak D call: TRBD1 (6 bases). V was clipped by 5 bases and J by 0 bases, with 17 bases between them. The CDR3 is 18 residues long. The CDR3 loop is CASSTSWTASSYNSPLHF. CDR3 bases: TGTGCCAGCAGTACGTCCTGGACAGCCAGCTCCTATAATTCACCCCTCCACTTT.

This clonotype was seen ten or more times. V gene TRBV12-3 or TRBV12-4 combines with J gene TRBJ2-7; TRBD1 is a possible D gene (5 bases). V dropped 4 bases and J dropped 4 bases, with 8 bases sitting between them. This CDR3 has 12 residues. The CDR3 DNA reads TGTGCCAGCAGTTCCGACAGATACGAGCAGTACTTC. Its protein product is CASSSDRYEQYF.

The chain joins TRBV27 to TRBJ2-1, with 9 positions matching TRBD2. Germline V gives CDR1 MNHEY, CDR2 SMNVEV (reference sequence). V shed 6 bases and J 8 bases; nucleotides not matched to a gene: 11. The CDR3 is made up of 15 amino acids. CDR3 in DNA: TGTGCCAGCAGGCGTTTCGCGGGAGGGCCGGATGAGCAGTTCTTC. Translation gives CASRRFAGGPDEQFF.

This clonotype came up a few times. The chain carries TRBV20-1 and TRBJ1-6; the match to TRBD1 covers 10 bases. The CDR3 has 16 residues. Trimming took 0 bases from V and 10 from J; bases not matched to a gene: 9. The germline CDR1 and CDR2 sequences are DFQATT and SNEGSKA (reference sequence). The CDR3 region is CSARDLFGTGVSPLHF. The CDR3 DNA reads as TGCAGTGCTAGAGATCTATTCGGGACAGGGGTCTCACCCCTCCACTTT.

CDR3 bases: TGTGCCATCAGCCGAGGACTAGCGGGGGGAAAAGAGACCCAGTACTTC. Translating gives CAISRGLAGGKETQYF. This chain joins TRBV10-3 and TRBJ2-5; 14 bases agree with TRBD2. CDR1 is ENHRY, CDR2 SYGVKD, per germline. The CDR3 length is 16 residues. Unmatched junction bases numbered 6, after V lost 6 bases and J lost 3 bases.

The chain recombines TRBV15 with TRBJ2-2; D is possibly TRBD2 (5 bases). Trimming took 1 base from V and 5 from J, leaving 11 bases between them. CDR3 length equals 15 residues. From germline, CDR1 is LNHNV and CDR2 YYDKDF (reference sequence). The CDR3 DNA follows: TGTGCCACCAGCAGAGCCGGCGGGCGGACCGGGGAGCTGTTTTTT. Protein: CATSRAGGRTGELFF. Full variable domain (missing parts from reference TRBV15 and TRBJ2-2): DAMVIQNPRYQVTQFGKPVTLSCSQTLNHNVMYWYQQKSSQAPKLLFHYYDKDFNNEADTPDNFQSRRPNTSFCFLDIRSPGLGDTAMYLCATSRAGGRTGELFFGEGSRLTVL.

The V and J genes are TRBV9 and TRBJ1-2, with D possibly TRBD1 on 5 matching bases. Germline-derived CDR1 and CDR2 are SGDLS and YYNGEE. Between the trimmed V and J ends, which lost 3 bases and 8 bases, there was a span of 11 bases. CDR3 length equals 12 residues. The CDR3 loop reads CASSAQGRGYTF. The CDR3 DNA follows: TGTGCCAGCAGCGCCCAGGGCCGGGGCTACACCTTC.

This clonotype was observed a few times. This CDR3 reads CATGTGYNEQFF. Written as DNA, the CDR3 is TGTGCCACGGGGACCGGCTACAATGAGCAGTTCTTC. This chain joins TRBV6-1 and TRBJ2-1; D possibly uses TRBD1 or TRBD2 (5 bases each). This CDR3 has 12 residues. Looked up from germline, CDR1 is MNHNS and CDR2 is SASEGT. The ends were cut back, 10 bases at V and 3 bases at J, with 10 bases in the middle.

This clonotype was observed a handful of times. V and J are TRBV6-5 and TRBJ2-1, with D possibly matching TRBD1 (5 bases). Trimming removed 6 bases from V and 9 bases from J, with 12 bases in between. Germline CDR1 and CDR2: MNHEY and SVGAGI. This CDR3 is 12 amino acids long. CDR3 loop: CASSRDFLEQFF. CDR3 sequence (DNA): TGTGCCAGCAGCAGGGATTTTCTTGAGCAGTTCTTC.

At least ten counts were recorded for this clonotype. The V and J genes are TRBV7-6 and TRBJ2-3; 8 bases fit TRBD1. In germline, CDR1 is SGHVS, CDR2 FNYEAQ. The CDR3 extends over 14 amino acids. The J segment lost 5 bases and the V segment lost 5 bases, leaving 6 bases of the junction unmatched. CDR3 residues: CASSLTGGKDTQYF. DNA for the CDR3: TGTGCCAGCAGCCTTACAGGGGGTAAAGATACGCAGTATTTT.

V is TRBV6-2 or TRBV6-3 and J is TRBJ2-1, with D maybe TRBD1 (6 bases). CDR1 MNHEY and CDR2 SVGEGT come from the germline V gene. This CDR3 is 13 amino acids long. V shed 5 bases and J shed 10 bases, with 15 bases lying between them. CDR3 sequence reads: CASSLGDQGEQFF. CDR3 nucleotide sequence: TGTGCCAGCAGTCTCGGTGACCAGGGGGAGCAGTTCTTC.

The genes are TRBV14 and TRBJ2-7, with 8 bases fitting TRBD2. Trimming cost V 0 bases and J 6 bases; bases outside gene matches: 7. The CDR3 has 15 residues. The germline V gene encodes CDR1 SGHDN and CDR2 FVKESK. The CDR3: CASSQENGRASEQYF. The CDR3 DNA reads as TGTGCCAGCAGCCAAGAGAACGGGAGGGCCTCCGAGCAGTACTTC.

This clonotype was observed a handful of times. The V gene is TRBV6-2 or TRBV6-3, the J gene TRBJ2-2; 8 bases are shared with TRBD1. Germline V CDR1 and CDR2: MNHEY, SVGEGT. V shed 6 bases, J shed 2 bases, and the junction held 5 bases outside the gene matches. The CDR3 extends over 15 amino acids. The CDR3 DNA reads TGTGCCAGCAGGCCAGGGGGCATAAACACCGGGGAGCTGTTTTTT. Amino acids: CASRPGGINTGELFF.

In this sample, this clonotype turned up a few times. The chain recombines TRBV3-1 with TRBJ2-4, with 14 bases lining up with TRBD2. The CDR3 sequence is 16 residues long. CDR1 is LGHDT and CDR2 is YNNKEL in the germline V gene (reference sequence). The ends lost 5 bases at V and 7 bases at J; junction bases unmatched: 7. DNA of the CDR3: TGTGCCAGCAGCTTTCGTGGACTAGCGGGAGGTAACATTCAGTACTTC. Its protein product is CASSFRGLAGGNIQYF.

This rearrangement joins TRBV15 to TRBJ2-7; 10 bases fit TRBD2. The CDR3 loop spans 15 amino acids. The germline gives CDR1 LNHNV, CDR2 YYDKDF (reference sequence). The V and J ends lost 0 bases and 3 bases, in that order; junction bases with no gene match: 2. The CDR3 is CATSRDSSGSYEQYF. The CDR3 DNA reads TGTGCCACCAGCAGAGATTCTAGCGGGAGCTACGAGCAGTACTTC.

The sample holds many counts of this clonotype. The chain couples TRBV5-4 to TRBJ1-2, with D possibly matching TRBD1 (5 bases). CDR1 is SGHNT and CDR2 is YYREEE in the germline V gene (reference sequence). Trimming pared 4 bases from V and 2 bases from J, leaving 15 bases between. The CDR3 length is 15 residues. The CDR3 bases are TGTGCCAGCAGCGCCCCGCGAGGGGAAAACTATGGCTACACCTTC. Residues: CASSAPRGENYGYTF.

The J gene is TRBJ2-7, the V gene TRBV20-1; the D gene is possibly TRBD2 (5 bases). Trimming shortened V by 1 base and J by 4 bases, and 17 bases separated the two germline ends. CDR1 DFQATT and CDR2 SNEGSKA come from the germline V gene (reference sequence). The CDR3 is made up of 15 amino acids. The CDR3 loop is CSARVPLREVYEQYF. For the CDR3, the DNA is TGCAGTGCTAGAGTCCCCCTCCGGGAAGTGTACGAGCAGTACTTC.

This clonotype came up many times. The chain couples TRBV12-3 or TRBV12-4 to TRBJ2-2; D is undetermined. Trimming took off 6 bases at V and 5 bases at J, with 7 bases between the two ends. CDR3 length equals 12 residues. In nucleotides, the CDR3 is TGTGCCAGCAGCAGATTAACCGGGGAGCTGTTTTTT. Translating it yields CASSRLTGELFF.

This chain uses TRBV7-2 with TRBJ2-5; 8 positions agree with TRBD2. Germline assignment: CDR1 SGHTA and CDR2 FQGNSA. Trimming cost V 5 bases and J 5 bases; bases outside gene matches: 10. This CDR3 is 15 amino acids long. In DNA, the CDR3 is TGTGCCAGCAGCAGGGGGGCGGGAGGATGGGAGACCCAGTACTTC. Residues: CASSRGAGGWETQYF.

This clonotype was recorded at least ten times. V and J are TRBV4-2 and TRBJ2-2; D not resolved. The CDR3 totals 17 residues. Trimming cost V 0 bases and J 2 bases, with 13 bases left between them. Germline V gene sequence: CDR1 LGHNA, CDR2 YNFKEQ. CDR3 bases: TGTGCCAGCAGCCAAGATGCGTCTGGGCCAAACACCGGGGAGCTGTTTTTT. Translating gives CASSQDASGPNTGELFF.

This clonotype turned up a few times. The DNA of the CDR3 is TGTGCCAGCAGCAACCCCGGGACGCAAGGAAACACCATATATTTT. Its protein product is CASSNPGTQGNTIYF. The rearrangement uses TRBV6-1 and TRBJ1-3; D is possibly TRBD1 (5 bases). There are 15 residues in the CDR3. Germline CDR1 reads MNHNS; CDR2 reads SASEGT. V was shortened by 6 bases and J by 4 bases, with 16 bases between the two germline ends.

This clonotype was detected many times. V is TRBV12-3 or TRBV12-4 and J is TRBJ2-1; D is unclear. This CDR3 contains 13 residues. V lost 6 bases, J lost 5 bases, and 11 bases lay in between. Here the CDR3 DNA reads TGTGCCAGCAGCCTCCTCGGTAACAATGAGCAGTTCTTC. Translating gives CASSLLGNNEQFF.

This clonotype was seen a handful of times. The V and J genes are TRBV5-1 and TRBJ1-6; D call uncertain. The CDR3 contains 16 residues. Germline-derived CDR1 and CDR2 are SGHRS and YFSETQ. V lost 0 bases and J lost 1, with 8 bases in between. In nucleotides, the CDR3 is TGCGCCAGCAGCTTGGGGGAGTGGTCCTATAATTCACCCCTCCACTTT. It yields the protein CASSLGEWSYNSPLHF.